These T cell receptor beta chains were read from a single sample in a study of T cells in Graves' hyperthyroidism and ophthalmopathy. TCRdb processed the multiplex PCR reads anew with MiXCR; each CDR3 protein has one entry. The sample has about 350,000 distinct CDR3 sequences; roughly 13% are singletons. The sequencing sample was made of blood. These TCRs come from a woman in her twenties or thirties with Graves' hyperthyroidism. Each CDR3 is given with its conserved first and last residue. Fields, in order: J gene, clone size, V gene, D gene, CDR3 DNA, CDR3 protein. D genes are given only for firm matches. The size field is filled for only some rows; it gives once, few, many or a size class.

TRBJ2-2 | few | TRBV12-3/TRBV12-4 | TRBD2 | TGTGCCAGCAGTTTAGCGCGGGGGTCCGGGGAGCTGTTTTTT | CASSLARGSGELFF
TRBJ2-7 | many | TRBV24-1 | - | TGTGCCACCAGTGATTCCAGGAACACCTACGAGCAGTACTTC | CATSDSRNTYEQYF
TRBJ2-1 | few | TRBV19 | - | TGTGCCAGTATGGCGGAGCATGAGCAGTTCTTC | CASMAEHEQFF
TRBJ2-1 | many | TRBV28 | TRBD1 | TGTGCCAGCAGCTCACTCACAGGGGTGGGGTATGAGCAGTTCTTC | CASSSLTGVGYEQFF
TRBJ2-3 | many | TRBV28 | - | TGTGCCAGCAGTCCACCCAGTGTTTGGCGGGGATCCCGCACAGATACGCAGTATTTT | CASSPPSVWRGSRTDTQYF
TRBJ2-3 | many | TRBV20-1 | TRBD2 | TGCAGTGCTAACCCTTTGCGGGAGAACCCAGATACGCAGTATTTT | CSANPLRENPDTQYF
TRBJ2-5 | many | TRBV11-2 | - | TGTGCCAGCAGCTTAGGTGCGGGGCAAGAGACCCAGTACTTC | CASSLGAGQETQYF
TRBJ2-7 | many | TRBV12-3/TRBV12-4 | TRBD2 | TGTGCCAGCAGTTACGAGCGGGAGGGGGAGCAGTACTTC | CASSYEREGEQYF
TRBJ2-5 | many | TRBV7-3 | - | TGTGCCAGCAGCGCAGGGGTTTTAGAGACCCAGTACTTC | CASSAGVLETQYF
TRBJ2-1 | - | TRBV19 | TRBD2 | TGTGCCAGTCGGGCCGGGGGGCTAGCGGGATCTCGAAACTCTGAGCAGTTCTTC | CASRAGGLAGSRNSEQFF
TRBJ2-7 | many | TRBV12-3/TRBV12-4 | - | TGTGCCAGCAGACCCGGACTGACTAGTTCCTACGAGCAGTACTTC | CASRPGLTSSYEQYF
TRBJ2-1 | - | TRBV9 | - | TGTGCCAGCAGCGCCCGGGCCGCACCAAATGAGCAGTTCTTC | CASSARAAPNEQFF
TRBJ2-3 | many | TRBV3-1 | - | TGTGCCAGCCAACCTGAGGGGATCACAGATACGCAGTATTTT | CASQPEGITDTQYF
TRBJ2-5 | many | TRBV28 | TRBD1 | TGTGCCAGCAGTTTACCCGGGACAGGGTCAGGAAAAGTATCCGAGACCCAGTACTTC | CASSLPGTGSGKVSETQYF
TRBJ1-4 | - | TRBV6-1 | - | TGTGCCAGCAGTAGAGGGTCGGGATTAGGGGAAAAACTGTTTTTT | CASSRGSGLGEKLFF
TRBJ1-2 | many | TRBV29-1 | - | TGCAGCGTTTCGGGTGGGCTTAGTAACTATGGCTACACCTTC | CSVSGGLSNYGYTF
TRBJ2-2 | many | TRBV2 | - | TGTGCCAGCAGTTATATCCCCGGGGCCCAGGCCGGGGAGCTGTTTTTT | CASSYIPGAQAGELFF
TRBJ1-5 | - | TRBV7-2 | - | TGTGCCAGCAGCCGTGGGACGTATAGCAATCAGCCCCAGCATTTT | CASSRGTYSNQPQHF
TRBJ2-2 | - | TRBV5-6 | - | TGTGCCAGCAGCCAAGATACTAGCATTGGGGAGCTGTTTTTT | CASSQDTSIGELFF
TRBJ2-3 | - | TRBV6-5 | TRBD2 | TGTGCCAGCAGTTACCTGAGCGGGGCAACAGATACGCAGTATTTT | CASSYLSGATDTQYF
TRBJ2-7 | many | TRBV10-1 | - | TGCGCCAGCAGCCTGCCAGGGGAACAGCCGTACTTC | CASSLPGEQPYF
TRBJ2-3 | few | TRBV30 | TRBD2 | TGTGCCTGGAACAGACTAGCGGGAGCAGATACGCAGTATTTT | CAWNRLAGADTQYF
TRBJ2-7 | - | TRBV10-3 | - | TGTGCCATCAGTGAATCCGACTACGAGCAGTACTTC | CAISESDYEQYF
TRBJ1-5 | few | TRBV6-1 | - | TGTGCCAGCAGTATCAGCGATCAGCCCCAGCATTTT | CASSISDQPQHF
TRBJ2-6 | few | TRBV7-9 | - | TGTGCCAGCAGCTCCCAGTTGAGAGCCAACGTCCTGACTTTC | CASSSQLRANVLTF
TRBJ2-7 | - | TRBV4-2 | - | TGTGCCAGCAGCCGAGAGCTAGACTACGAGCAGTACTTC | CASSRELDYEQYF
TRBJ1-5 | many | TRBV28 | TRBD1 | TGTGCCAGTAGACAGGGGGTAAGCAATCAGCCCCAGCATTTT | CASRQGVSNQPQHF
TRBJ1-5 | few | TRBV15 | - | TGTGCCACCAGCAGAGATATAGGGCCAAATCAGCCCCAGCATTTT | CATSRDIGPNQPQHF
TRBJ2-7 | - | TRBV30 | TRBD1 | TGTGCCTGGAGTGTAGGGACAGGGGGCGAGCAGTACTTC | CAWSVGTGGEQYF
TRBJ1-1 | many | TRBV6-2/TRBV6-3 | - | TGTGCCAGCAGAACTGTCCAGCGCGGTGAAGCTTTCTTT | CASRTVQRGEAFF
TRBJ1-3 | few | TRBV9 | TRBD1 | TGTGCCAGCAGCACCCTGGGACAGGGGTGGGACACCATATATTTT | CASSTLGQGWDTIYF
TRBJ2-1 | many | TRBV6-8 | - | TGTGCCAGCAGGGCATGGGGGGACAATGAGCAGTTCTTC | CASRAWGDNEQFF
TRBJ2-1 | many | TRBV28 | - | TGTGCCAGCAGTATTCTGCAGAACAATGAGCAGTTCTTC | CASSILQNNEQFF
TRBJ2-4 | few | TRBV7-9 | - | TGTGCCAGCAGCTTAGGGCTCCTTGGCCTCCCGGGCGGGAACATTCAGTACTTC | CASSLGLLGLPGGNIQYF
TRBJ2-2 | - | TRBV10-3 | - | TGTGCCATCAGTGAAAGTCCCGGGACTCCGAACACCGGGGAGCTGTTTTTT | CAISESPGTPNTGELFF
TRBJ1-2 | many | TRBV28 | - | TGTGCCAGCATCCCGGGGGGGGGAAGACCTGGCTATGGCTACACCTTC | CASIPGGGRPGYGYTF
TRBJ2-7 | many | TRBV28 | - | TGTGCCAGCAGTTTATCCCCTCGACGGACCTCCTACGAGCAGTACTTC | CASSLSPRRTSYEQYF
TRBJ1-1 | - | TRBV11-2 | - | TGTGCCAGCAGCCAGAAACCAGGCCTTTGGTTCGCTTTCTTT | CASSQKPGLWFAFF
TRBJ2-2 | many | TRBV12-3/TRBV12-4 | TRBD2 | TGTGCCAGCGCTTCGGGAGGGGGGAGTACCGGGGAGCTGTTTTTT | CASASGGGSTGELFF
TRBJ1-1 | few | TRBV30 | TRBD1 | TGTGCCTGGACCACAGGGGGCACTGAAGCTTTCTTT | CAWTTGGTEAFF
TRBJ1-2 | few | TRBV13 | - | TGTGCCAGCAGCTCACAGATTATGGGGGACTATGGCTACACCTTC | CASSSQIMGDYGYTF
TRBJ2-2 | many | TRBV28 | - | TGTGCCATATGGGGCACCGGGGAGCTGTTTTTT | CAIWGTGELFF
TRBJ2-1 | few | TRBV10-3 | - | TGTGCCTCCTCCGCAGGGGAGGGAGAGAGTGAGCAGTTCTTC | CASSAGEGESEQFF
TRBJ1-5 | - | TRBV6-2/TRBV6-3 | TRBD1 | TGTGCCAGCAGATACACAGGGGAAGGGCAGCCCCAGCATTTT | CASRYTGEGQPQHF
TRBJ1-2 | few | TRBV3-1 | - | TGTGCCAGCAGCCCGACCCGTCGAAATGGCTACACCTTC | CASSPTRRNGYTF
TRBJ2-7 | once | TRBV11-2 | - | TGTGCCAGCAGCTTAGAAGGCCAGAGCTCCTACGAGCAGTACTTC | CASSLEGQSSYEQYF
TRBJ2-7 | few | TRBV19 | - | TGTGCCAGTAGTCTCCATTCGTCTTCGACAGGGAGGGACGAGCAGTACTTC | CASSLHSSSTGRDEQYF
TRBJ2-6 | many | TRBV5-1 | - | TGCGCCAGCAGCTTGACAGGTGCTGGGGCCAACGTCCTGACTTTC | CASSLTGAGANVLTF
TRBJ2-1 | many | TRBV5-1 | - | TGCGCCAGCAGCTTGCTAACAGGGTTATACAATGAGCAGTTCTTC | CASSLLTGLYNEQFF